This T cell receptor (beta chain) was observed in a study of blood T cell repertoires in COVID-19. Produced via immunoSEQ multiplex PCR; TCRdb's table is partial and in-frame only. The data hold about 440,000 clones, with roughly 91% observed a single time. Germline values: CDR1 WNHNN, CDR2 SYGVQD (reference sequence). V was shortened by 2 bases and J by 3 bases, with 20 bases between the two germline ends. The CDR3 is 17 residues long. Clinical history reported by participants formed the basis on which cohorts were assigned. Among Cohort 3 donors, those recovered had two negative PCRs, clearance, or symptom resolution.

This receptor was identified in a man younger than 35 who had recovered from COVID-19. What was sequenced was PBMCs or T cells enriched from blood (not recorded which). This chain uses TRBV10-1 with TRBJ2-7; D may be TRBD2 (5 bases). The chain's CDR3 is CASSEVASVLVLYEQYF. In DNA, the CDR3 is TGCGCCAGCAGTGAGGTAGCGTCCGTCCTTGTACTCTACGAGCAGTACTTC.